This TCR beta chain comes out of a study of response to subunit inactivated influenza vaccine. From the RT-PCR reads, TCRdb called clonotypes with MiXCR, one entry per CDR3 protein. The sample contains just under 550,000 distinct CDR3 sequences, less than 25% of which appear only once. The CDR3 spans 15 residues. Trimming left V 0 bases short and J 8 bases short, with 13 bases between. This same sample was also taken into another study, of T cells expressing NK-cell markers. That investigation notes: With UMIs, 5'RACE template switching was used to make TCR beta cDNA. Of CD8+ T cells, roughly 1.0-7.0% belonged to dominant NKG2C+ clonotypes in five or six donors. A handful of donors likewise had their CD3+CD56-NKG2C+ fraction led by these clonotypes. The HCMV specificity of the expanded NKG2C+ T cell clones stayed unresolved.

This receptor was identified in a man aged 45 to 65 who received an inactivated influenza vaccine. The rearrangement uses TRBV12-3 or TRBV12-4 and TRBJ2-2, with D possibly TRBD1 on 5 matching bases. The specimen comprised CD4+ T cells sorted from PBMCs, sampled roughly 12 days after vaccination. CDR3 protein: CASSLAHLGAGELFF. The CDR3 DNA reads TGTGCCAGCAGTTTAGCCCACTTAGGGGCAGGGGAGCTGTTTTTT.